Below are 5 T cell receptor beta chains sequenced from a single sample in a study of T cells in Graves' hyperthyroidism and ophthalmopathy. What was amplified from RNA transcripts were TCR beta CDR3 regions. Initially, a first-round RT-PCR of the TCR CDR3 employed the HTBI primer set. TCRdb called the multiplex PCR reads again in MiXCR, with one record for every CDR3 protein. Of 610,000 or so distinct CDR3 sequences listed, about 45% are singletons. Input material: peripheral blood or thyroid tissue (not recorded which). These receptor sequences come from a woman younger than 30 with Graves' hyperthyroidism.

Points on this clonotype: At one boundary the junction diverges from the germline segment, which might be a read error. The rearrangement links TRBV20-1 to TRBJ1-5; 8 bases are shared with TRBD1. The CDR3 has 15 residues. Germline values: CDR1 DFQATT, CDR2 SNEGSKA (reference sequence). Here the CDR3 DNA reads TGCAGTGCTAAGGACAGGGAACGTTACAATGAGCCCCAGCATTTT. Its translation: CSAKDRERYNEPQHF.

This clonotype was observed a handful of times. This sequence joins TRBV4-1 and TRBJ2-2; D unresolved. The CDR3 consists of 16 residues. Germline values: CDR1 MGHRA, CDR2 YSYEKL. Trimming left V 0 bases short and J 1 base short, with 9 bases between. CDR3 region: CASSQEGNKNTGELFF. The CDR3 DNA is TGCGCCAGCAGCCAAGAGGGTAACAAGAACACCGGGGAGCTGTTTTTT.

This clonotype was counted many times. The rearrangement uses TRBV12-3 or TRBV12-4 and TRBJ1-2, with D tentatively TRBD1 (6 bases). The V gene lost 6 bases and the J gene lost 5 bases, with 10 bases spanning the gap. The CDR3 has 12 amino acids. CDR3 in DNA: TGTGCCAGCAGCCCCGGACAGTATGGCTACACCTTC. Translation: CASSPGQYGYTF.

The rearrangement links TRBV2 to TRBJ2-5; D is perhaps TRBD2 (6 bases). The germline CDR1 and CDR2 sequences are SNHLY and FYNNEI. CDR3 length equals 10 residues. Trimming pared 10 bases from V and 6 bases from J, leaving 9 bases between. The CDR3 sequence: CATGGKTQYF. The CDR3 bases are TGTGCCACCGGGGGAAAGACCCAGTACTTC.

This chain connects TRBV7-3 to TRBJ2-5, with 7 bases identical to TRBD1. This CDR3 comprises 15 residues. Trimming cost V 2 bases and J 5 bases; bases outside gene matches: 8. Per the germline V gene, CDR1 is SGHTA and CDR2 is FQGTGA. The CDR3 DNA follows: TGTGCCAGCAGCTTAGACAGGGTGAGCCCGGAGACCCAGTACTTC. It codes for CASSLDRVSPETQYF.